Listed here is a single T cell receptor (beta chain). The data belong to a study of control samples from healthy donors and cancer patients. Here immunoSEQ multiplex PCR was the method, and the copy in TCRdb shows in-frame clones only, minus some. Altogether just over 150,000 clones are present, over 90% being singletons, with the ten largest covering about 2.4%. CDR1 is KGHSH and CDR2 is LQKENI in the germline V gene. The CDR3 runs 13 residues. Trimming left V 1 base short and J 2 bases short, with 5 bases between. The J gene is TRBJ1-1, the V gene TRBV18; D is unresolved. The source of this sequence is a man over 45 in good health. The specimen sequenced was blood. The CDR3 sequence: CASSPQSNTEAFF. The CDR3 bases are TGTGCCAGCTCACCACAGAGCAACACTGAAGCTTTCTTT.